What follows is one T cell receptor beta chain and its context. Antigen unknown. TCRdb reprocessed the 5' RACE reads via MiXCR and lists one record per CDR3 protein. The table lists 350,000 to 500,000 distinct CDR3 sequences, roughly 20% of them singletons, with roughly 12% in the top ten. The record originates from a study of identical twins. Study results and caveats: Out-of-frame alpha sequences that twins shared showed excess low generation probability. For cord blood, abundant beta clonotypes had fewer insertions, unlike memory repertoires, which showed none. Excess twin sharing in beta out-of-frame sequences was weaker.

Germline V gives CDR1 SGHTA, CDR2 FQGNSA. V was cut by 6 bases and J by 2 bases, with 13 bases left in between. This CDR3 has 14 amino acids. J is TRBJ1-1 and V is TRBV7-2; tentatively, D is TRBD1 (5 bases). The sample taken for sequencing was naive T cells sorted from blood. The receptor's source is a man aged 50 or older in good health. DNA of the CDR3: TGTGCCAGCAGGGCAGGGTCGGGAAACACTGAAGCTTTCTTT. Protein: CASRAGSGNTEAFF.